This T cell receptor beta chain was captured in a study of blood T cell repertoires in COVID-19. Only in-frame clones appear in the TCRdb table, and some are missing; sequencing was by immunoSEQ multiplex PCR. Among tens of thousands of clones, roughly two thirds were seen once, and the ten largest hold approximately 51%. The TCR originated in a woman aged 60 to 75 who had been exposed to COVID-19. The sequenced sample consisted of PBMCs or T cells enriched from blood (not recorded which).

The CDR3 is CASINGGGLNTEAFF. DNA for the CDR3: TGTGCCAGCATAAACGGGGGGGGATTGAACACTGAAGCTTTCTTT. The gene calls are TRBV28 and TRBJ1-1, with a weak D call TRBD1 (5 bases). Germline V gene lookup returns CDR1 MDHEN and CDR2 SYDVKM. V lost 7 bases to trimming and J lost 0 bases, with 15 bases between them. The CDR3 is made up of 15 amino acids.